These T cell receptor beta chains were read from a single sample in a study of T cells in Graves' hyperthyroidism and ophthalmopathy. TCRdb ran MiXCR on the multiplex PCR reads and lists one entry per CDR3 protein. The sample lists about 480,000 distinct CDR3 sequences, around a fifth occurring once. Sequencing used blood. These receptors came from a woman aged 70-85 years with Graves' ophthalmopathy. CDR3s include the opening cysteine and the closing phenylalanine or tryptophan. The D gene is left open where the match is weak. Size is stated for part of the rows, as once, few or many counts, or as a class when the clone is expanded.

TGTGCCAGCTCACCAAACCGAGGCGGGTCTCAAGAGACCCAGTACTTC	CASSPNRGGSQETQYF	-	TRBJ2-5	-	TRBV18
TGCAGCGTTGAAGGGAACCTAGCGGGAGTGGGGAATGAGCAGTTCTTC	CSVEGNLAGVGNEQFF	-	TRBJ2-1	TRBD2	TRBV29-1
TGCAGTGCTAGAGAGCATAGTCCGGGCACTGAAGCTTTCTTT	CSAREHSPGTEAFF	many	TRBJ1-1	-	TRBV20-1
TGCAGCGCCAGGGGACAGGGGAACACTGAAGCTTTCTTT	CSARGQGNTEAFF	-	TRBJ1-1	TRBD1	TRBV29-1
TGTGCCAGCATCAAGACTAGCGGGAGGGCCGAAACCGGGGAGCTGTTTTTT	CASIKTSGRAETGELFF	-	TRBJ2-2	TRBD2	TRBV27
TGTGCCAGCAGTGAATTGGGCATGCTGGAGCAGTACTTC	CASSELGMLEQYF	-	TRBJ2-7	-	TRBV25-1
TGCGCCAGCAGCTTGTCTCCTCGGAGGGGCACGAGCACAGATACGCAGTATTTT	CASSLSPRRGTSTDTQYF	-	TRBJ2-3	-	TRBV5-1
TGTGCCAGCACCACGGACTCGGTCTCCTACAATGAGCAGTTCTTC	CASTTDSVSYNEQFF	many	TRBJ2-1	-	TRBV2
TGTACCAGCAGTTACCCTCAGGGAGACCGAATTTCACCCCTCCACTTT	CTSSYPQGDRISPLHF	-	TRBJ1-6	-	TRBV6-5
TGTGCCAGTAGTATCACCTATAGCAATCAGCCCCAGCATTTT	CASSITYSNQPQHF	few	TRBJ1-5	-	TRBV19
TGTGCCAGCAGTCTGGACATAGGCCTTCCAATGGAGCAGTTCTTC	CASSLDIGLPMEQFF	few	TRBJ2-1	-	TRBV27
TGTGCCAGCAGCCGGACAGGGGAGGCTGAAAAACTGTTTTTT	CASSRTGEAEKLFF	few	TRBJ1-4	TRBD1	TRBV12-3/TRBV12-4
TGTGCCTGGAGTGTGGGGCACTACGAGCAGTACTTC	CAWSVGHYEQYF	few	TRBJ2-7	-	TRBV30
TGTCCCAGCAGCCGGATGACTAGCGGGAGGTTCACCGGGGAGCTGTTTTTT	CPSSRMTSGRFTGELFF	-	TRBJ2-2	TRBD2	TRBV7-9
TGTGCCAGCAGCGTTTCCGGGACAACTAACTATGGCTACACCTTC	CASSVSGTTNYGYTF	few	TRBJ1-2	-	TRBV9
TGTGCCAGCAGCCCTAACCGGGACCCAGGATCCGGGGAGCTGTTTTTT	CASSPNRDPGSGELFF	-	TRBJ2-2	-	TRBV11-2
TGTGCCAGTAGTCTTAGACCACCTTGGCTAGCCTCCACTACTTACAATGAGCAGTTCTTC	CASSLRPPWLASTTYNEQFF	few	TRBJ2-1	-	TRBV19
TGCGCCAGCAGCTTGGATAGCGGGGGCTACGAGCAGTACTTC	CASSLDSGGYEQYF	few	TRBJ2-7	TRBD2	TRBV5-1
TGCGCCAGCAGCTTGGACAGGGGGCTGACCGGGGAGCTGTTTTTT	CASSLDRGLTGELFF	-	TRBJ2-2	TRBD1	TRBV5-1
TGTGCCAGCAGTGACCCTAAAACTGAAGCTTTCTTT	CASSDPKTEAFF	few	TRBJ1-1	-	TRBV6-1